What follows is one T cell receptor beta chain and its context. Its antigen is not identified. Repertoires were generated with immunoSEQ multiplex PCR, while TCRdb's copy carries only in-frame clones and drops some. The sample yields roughly 50,000 clones, 90% seen once. In germline, CDR1 is MGHRA, CDR2 YSYEKL. V was trimmed by 0 bases and J by 10 bases, leaving 15 bases between them. The CDR3 has 14 amino acids. This specimen belongs to a study of cytomegalovirus exposure and HLA in healthy donors. Study-wide findings and caveats: Cytomegalovirus association was assigned to more than 150 TCR beta chains. Published work reported that the classifier diagnosed cytomegalovirus status with high specificity and sensitivity.

The TCR comes from a man aged 18-30 years in good health and CMV-seronegative. The rearrangement joins TRBV4-1 to TRBJ1-1; D is possibly TRBD1 (5 bases). Sequenced material: PBMCs. The CDR3 nucleotides are TGCGCCAGCAGCCAAGATTGGAACCAGGGTGGAGCTTTCTTT. It is translated as CASSQDWNQGGAFF.